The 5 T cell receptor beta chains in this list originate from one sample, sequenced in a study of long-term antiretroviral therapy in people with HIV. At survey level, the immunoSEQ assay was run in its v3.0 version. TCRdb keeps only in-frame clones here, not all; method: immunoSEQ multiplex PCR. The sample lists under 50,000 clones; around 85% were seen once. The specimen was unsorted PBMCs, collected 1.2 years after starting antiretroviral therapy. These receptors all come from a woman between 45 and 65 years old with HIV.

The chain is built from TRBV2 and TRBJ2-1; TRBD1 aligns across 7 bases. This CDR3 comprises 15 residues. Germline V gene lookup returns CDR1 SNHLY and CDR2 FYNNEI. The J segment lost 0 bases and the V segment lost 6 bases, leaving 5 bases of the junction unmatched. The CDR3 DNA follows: TGTGCCAGCAGGGAACAGGGGTCCTCCTACAATGAGCAGTTCTTC. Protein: CASREQGSSYNEQFF. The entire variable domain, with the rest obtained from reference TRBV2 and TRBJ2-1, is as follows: EPEVTQTPSHQVTQMGQEVILRCVPISNHLYFYWYRQILGQKVEFLVSFYNNEISEKSEIFDDQFSVERPDGSNFTLKIRSTKLEDSAMYFCASREQGSSYNEQFFGPGTRLTVL.

Here the CDR3 DNA reads TGTGCCTGGAGTGTACCGCCCGACAGCTACTATGGCTACACCTTC. Protein: CAWSVPPDSYYGYTF. This sequence joins TRBV30 and TRBJ1-2, with D perhaps matching TRBD1 (5 bases). The CDR3 is made up of 15 amino acids. The germline V gene encodes CDR1 GTSNPN and CDR2 SVGIG (reference sequence). Deletions cut 0 bases from V and 3 bases from J, with 14 bases between.

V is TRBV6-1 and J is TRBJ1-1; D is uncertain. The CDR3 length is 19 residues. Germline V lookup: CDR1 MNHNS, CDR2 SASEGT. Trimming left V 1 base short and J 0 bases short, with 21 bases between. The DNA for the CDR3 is TGTGCCAGCAGTGAAGTTGTAGGACCGAGCATCCCCATGAACACTGAAGCTTTCTTT. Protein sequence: CASSEVVGPSIPMNTEAFF.

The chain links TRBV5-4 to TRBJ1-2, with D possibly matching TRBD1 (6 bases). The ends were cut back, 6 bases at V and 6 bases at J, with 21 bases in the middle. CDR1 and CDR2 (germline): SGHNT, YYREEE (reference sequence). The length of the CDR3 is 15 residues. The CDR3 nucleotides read TGTGCCAGCAAGGGGCCCGCTGCCTCAGGGGATGGCTACACCTTC. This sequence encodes CASKGPAASGDGYTF.

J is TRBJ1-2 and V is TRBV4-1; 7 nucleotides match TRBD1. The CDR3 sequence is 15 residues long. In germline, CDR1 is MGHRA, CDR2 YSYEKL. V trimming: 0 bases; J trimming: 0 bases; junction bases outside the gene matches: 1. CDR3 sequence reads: CASSQEQGSNYGYTF. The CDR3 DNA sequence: TGCGCCAGCAGCCAAGAACAGGGGTCTAACTATGGCTACACCTTC.